These T cell receptor beta chains were read from a single sample in a study of cytomegalovirus exposure and HLA in healthy donors. Sequencing was performed with immunoSEQ multiplex PCR; in TCRdb, only in-frame clones are kept and a portion is missing. The sample has roughly 170,000 clones, 76% seen once; the top ten hold around 0.71%. Specimen: PBMCs. The receptors originated from a female donor in good health and CMV-seronegative. Both conserved end residues are part of each CDR3. The D gene is left open where the match is weak. The listing skips clone size in some rows; elsewhere it reads once, few, many or a size class.

TRBJ2-1	TRBV7-2	-	-	TGTGCCAGCAGCTTGGTACTAAGCTCCTACAATGAGCAGTTCTTC	CASSLVLSSYNEQFF
TRBJ2-2	TRBV5-4	once	TRBD2	TGTGCCAGCAGCGGGACTAGCGGGCAGCCCGGGGAGCTGTTCTTT	CASSGTSGQPGELFF
TRBJ2-1	TRBV5-1	-	TRBD1	TGCGCCAGCAGCTCCGGGACAGGGGGAGTCAATGAGCAGTTCTTC	CASSSGTGGVNEQFF
TRBJ1-5	TRBV6-5	-	TRBD1	TGTGCCAGCAGTTACGGACAGGGGAGCCAGCCCCAGCATTTT	CASSYGQGSQPQHF
TRBJ2-1	TRBV4-1	few	TRBD2	TGCGCCAGCAGCCAGCTGGGACTAGTAGACTACAATGAGCAGTTCTTC	CASSQLGLVDYNEQFF
TRBJ1-1	TRBV7-9	-	-	TGTGCCAGCAGCTTATCCGTCCGGGGCACTGAAGCTTTCTTT	CASSLSVRGTEAFF
TRBJ2-3	TRBV2	-	TRBD2	TGTGCCAGCATGGTGGCGGGGGGGCCAGATACGCAGTATTTT	CASMVAGGPDTQYF
TRBJ1-5	TRBV5-6	-	TRBD1	TGTGCCAGCAGCGATGGACAGGGGTTCTATCAGCCCCAGCATTTT	CASSDGQGFYQPQHF
TRBJ1-2	TRBV5-1	once	TRBD1	TGCGCCAGCAGCTTGGGGGACAGGGTAGAAGGCTACACCTTC	CASSLGDRVEGYTF
TRBJ2-1	TRBV6-5	-	TRBD1	TGTGCCAGCAGCCGACAGGGGGGTACGAATGAGCAGTTCTTC	CASSRQGGTNEQFF
TRBJ1-5	TRBV7-6	few	-	TGTGCCAGCAGCGAACTCGAGGGTCAGCCCCAGCATTTT	CASSELEGQPQHF